This paragraph reports one TCR beta chain. Sequenced by immunoSEQ multiplex PCR; TCRdb stores in-frame clones only, minus some. Among over 70,000 clones, 75% to 90% were seen once, and the ten largest hold 0.15% to 0.2%. The source of the sample is a study of OX40 agonist ivuxolimab in advanced cancers. In the study overall: Patients received the agonistic anti-OX40 (CD134) antibody ivuxolimab. A male proportion of approximately 83% was recorded, with mean age 60 years and range about 23 to 90.

V lost 0 bases, J lost 0 bases, and 17 bases lay in between. The CDR3 is 18 amino acids. CDR1 and CDR2 from the germline V gene are KGHSH and LQKENI. This receptor was taken from an adult with an advanced solid tumor such as melanoma, head and neck, liver or kidney cancer. The source material was CD4+ or CD8+ T cells sorted from blood, sampled in a trial of the OX40 agonist ivuxolimab. This chain joins TRBV18 and TRBJ1-2, with D unclear. CDR3 bases: TGTGCCAGCTCACCACCGGTCACACATCCACAAGCTAACTATGGCTACACCTTC. Protein: CASSPPVTHPQANYGYTF.